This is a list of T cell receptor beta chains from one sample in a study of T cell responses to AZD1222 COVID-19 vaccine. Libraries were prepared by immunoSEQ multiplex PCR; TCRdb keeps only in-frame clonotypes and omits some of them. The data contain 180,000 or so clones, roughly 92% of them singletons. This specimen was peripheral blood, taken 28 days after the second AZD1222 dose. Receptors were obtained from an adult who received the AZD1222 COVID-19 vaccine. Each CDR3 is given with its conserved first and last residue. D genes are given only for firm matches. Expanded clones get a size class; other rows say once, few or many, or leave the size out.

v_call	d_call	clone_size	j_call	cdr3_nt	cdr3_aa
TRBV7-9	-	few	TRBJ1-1	TGTGCCAGCAGCTTAAATGGCCCGGTATCTGAAGTTTTCTTT	CASSLNGPVSEVFF
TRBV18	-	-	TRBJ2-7	TGTGCCAGCTCAGTGACAGCATTTTACGAGCAGTACTTC	CASSVTAFYEQYF
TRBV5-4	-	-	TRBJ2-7	TGTGCCAGCAGCTTGGGAGCAGCGACCTACGAGCAGTACTTC	CASSLGAATYEQYF
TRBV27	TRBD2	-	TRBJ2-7	TGTGCCAGCAGCTCCGGGACGCGGGGGGATGAGCAGTACTTC	CASSSGTRGDEQYF
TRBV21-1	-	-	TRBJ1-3	TGTGCCAGCAGCAAGGACCCGGGGGCCTCTGGAAACACCATATATTTT	CASSKDPGASGNTIYF
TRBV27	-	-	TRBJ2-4	TGTGCCAGCAGTTTATCTCCCCTCGTAGCCAAAAACATTCAGTACTTC	CASSLSPLVAKNIQYF
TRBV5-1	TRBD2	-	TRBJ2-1	TGCGCCAGCAGCAGCACACCGGGACTAGCGGGAGAAGGGACGGGCTCCTACAATGAGCAGTTCTTC	CASSSTPGLAGEGTGSYNEQFF
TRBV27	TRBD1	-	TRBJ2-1	TGTGCCAGCAGCCCCAGGGGGCTCTCCTACAATGAGCAGTTCTTC	CASSPRGLSYNEQFF
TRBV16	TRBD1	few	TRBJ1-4	TGTGCCAGCAGCCCACCGGCAGGGGGTCGTGAAAAACTGTTTTTT	CASSPPAGGREKLFF
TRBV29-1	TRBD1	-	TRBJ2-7	TGCAGCGTTGGACAGGGGGCTTACGAGCAGTACTTC	CSVGQGAYEQYF
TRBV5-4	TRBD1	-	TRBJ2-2	TGTGCCAGCAGCGCCTGGGGACAGGGAATGGCCGGGGAGCTGTTTTTT	CASSAWGQGMAGELFF
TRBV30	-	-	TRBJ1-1	TGTGCCTGGCAGGAAGGGAGCAACACTGAAGCTTTCTTT	CAWQEGSNTEAFF
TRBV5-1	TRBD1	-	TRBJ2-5	TGCGCCAGTAAGAACAGGGGGGATAGACAAGCGGAGACCCAGTACTTC	CASKNRGDRQAETQYF
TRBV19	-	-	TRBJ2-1	TGTGCCAGTAGTATAGCCAGGAGCTCCTACAATGAGCAGTTCTTC	CASSIARSSYNEQFF
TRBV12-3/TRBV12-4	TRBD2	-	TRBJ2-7	TGTGCCAGCAAGGATAGCGGGAAGTACGAGCAGTACTTC	CASKDSGKYEQYF
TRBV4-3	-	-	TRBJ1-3	TGCGCCAGCAGCCCAGATGACGCTCTCTCTGGAAACACCATATATTTT	CASSPDDALSGNTIYF
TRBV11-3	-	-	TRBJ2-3	TGTGCCAGCTCGGACTCGGGGGTTGCAGATACGCAGTATTTT	CASSDSGVADTQYF
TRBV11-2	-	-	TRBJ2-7	TGTGCCAGCAGCTTAGGTCGTTATGGGGCGTTGGGGCAGTACTTC	CASSLGRYGALGQYF
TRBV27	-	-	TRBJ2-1	TGTGCCAGCAGGGACAGAAACAATGAGCAGTTCTTC	CASRDRNNEQFF
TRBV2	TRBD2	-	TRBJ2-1	TGTGCCAGCAGTTCGCTAGCGGGAACCCCCCATGAGCAGTTCTTC	CASSSLAGTPHEQFF
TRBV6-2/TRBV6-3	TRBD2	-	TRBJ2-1	TGTGCCAGCAGTTACTCCCGGGGGGGCAATGAGCAGTTCTTC	CASSYSRGGNEQFF
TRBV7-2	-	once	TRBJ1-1	TGTGCCAGCAGCCTAGCCCTAGGCGTAGGCACTGAAGCTTTCTTT	CASSLALGVGTEAFF
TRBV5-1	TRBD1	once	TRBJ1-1	TGCGCCAGCAGCTTTCAGGGGGCGCAGAACACTGAAGCTTTCTTT	CASSFQGAQNTEAFF
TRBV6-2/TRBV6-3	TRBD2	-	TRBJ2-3	TGTGCCAGCAGCTGGGGACTAGCGGGCGCAGATACGCAGTATTTT	CASSWGLAGADTQYF
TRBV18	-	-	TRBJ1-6	TGTGCCAGCCGAACGGGCTCCTATAATTCACCCCTCCACTTT	CASRTGSYNSPLHF
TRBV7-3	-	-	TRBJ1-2	TGTGCCAGCAGCTTAACGGAAAATAGCGGCTACACCTTC	CASSLTENSGYTF
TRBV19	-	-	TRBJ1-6	TGTGCCAGTAGTCGGGACCGCGAATTGTGGAATTCACCCCTCCACTTT	CASSRDRELWNSPLHF
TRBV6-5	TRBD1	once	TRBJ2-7	TGTGCCAGCAGTTACTCGAGTGACAGGGGGATTTACGAGCAGTACTTC	CASSYSSDRGIYEQYF
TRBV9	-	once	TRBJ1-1	TGTGCCAGCAGCGTAGTTGACAGTAACACTGAAGCTTTCTTT	CASSVVDSNTEAFF
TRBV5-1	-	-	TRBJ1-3	TGCGCCAGCACCCCGTCCGGGGGGAGCTCTGGAAACACCATATATTTT	CASTPSGGSSGNTIYF
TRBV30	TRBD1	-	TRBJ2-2	TGTGCCTGGAGACCGAAAGGGGGCGCGTCCACCGGGGAGCTGTTTTTT	CAWRPKGGASTGELFF
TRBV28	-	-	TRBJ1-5	TGTGCCAGTCAGGGGCTCAATCAGCCCCAGCATTTT	CASQGLNQPQHF
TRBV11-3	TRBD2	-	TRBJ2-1	TGTGCCAGCAGCTTGCGGGAGGGGCTCAATGAGCAGTTCTTC	CASSLREGLNEQFF